This entry lists 15 T cell receptor beta chains sequenced from one sample in a study of Graves' ophthalmopathy and Graves' hyperthyroidism. For repertoire sequencing, the TCR beta CDR3 regions were amplified from RNA transcripts. First-round RT-PCR with HTBI primers preceded a second-round multiplex PCR. TCRdb fed the multiplex PCR reads into MiXCR, producing one record per CDR3 protein. The data contain 500,000 to 800,000 distinct CDR3 sequences, about 38% of them singletons. Sequencing was done on a sample of peripheral blood. The receptors come from an adult man with Graves' ophthalmopathy.

This clonotype was recorded many times. CDR3 sequence reads: CDNVFEQYF. CDR3 nucleotides: TGTGATAACGTCTTCGAGCAGTACTTC. V and J are TRBV9 and TRBJ2-7, with D unresolved. In germline, CDR1 is SGDLS, CDR2 YYNGEE. The CDR3 is 9 amino acids.

The V and J genes are TRBV7-9 and TRBJ2-1; tentative D call: TRBD2 (6 bases). Germline CDR1 is SEHNR and CDR2 is FQNEAQ (reference sequence). The V gene lost 1 base and the J gene lost 5 bases, with 12 bases spanning the gap. The CDR3 covers 15 residues. CDR3 region: CASSLVTSRNNEQFF. For the CDR3, the DNA is TGTGCCAGCAGCTTAGTTACTAGCAGAAACAATGAGCAGTTCTTC.

The chain uses TRBV9 and TRBJ1-6; TRBD1 aligns across 7 bases. The junction had 4 bases not matched to a gene; V was cut back by 2 bases and J by 2 bases. This CDR3 is built from 16 residues. Germline V gene data show CDR1 as SGDLS and CDR2 as YYNGEE. CDR3 sequence (DNA): TGTGCCAGCAGCGTCTCAGGGGGGGCCTATAATTCACCCCTCCACTTT. Its translation: CASSVSGGAYNSPLHF. Filled out from reference TRBV9 and TRBJ1-6, the complete variable domain reads DSGVTQTPKHLITATGQRVTLRCSPRSGDLSVYWYQQSLDQGLQFLIQYYNGEERAKGNILERFSAQQFPDLHSELNLSSLELGDSALYFCASSVSGGAYNSPLHFGNGTRLTVT.

This sequence joins TRBV7-2 and TRBJ2-7; no clear D gene. From germline, CDR1 is SGHTA and CDR2 FQGNSA. The ends were cut back, 5 bases at V and 2 bases at J, with 13 bases in the middle. The CDR3 is 14 residues long. CDR3 in DNA: TGTGCCAGCAGCCCCCGCGGCACAACCTACGAGCAGTACTTC. Its translation: CASSPRGTTYEQYF.

The table lists this clonotype with many counts. The V call is TRBV5-6, the J call TRBJ2-7; the D gene is possibly TRBD1 (5 bases). The length of the CDR3 is 13 residues. Germline V lookup: CDR1 SGHDT, CDR2 YYEEEE. The V end lost 4 bases, the J end lost 2 bases, and 10 bases lay between the germline ends. The CDR3 sequence is CASSIRQTYEQYF. Written as DNA, the CDR3 is TGTGCCAGCAGCATCCGACAGACCTACGAGCAGTACTTC.

This clonotype showed up many times. V usage is TRBV7-9 and J usage is TRBJ2-7, with 8 positions matching TRBD1. The CDR3 totals 14 residues. J gave up 2 bases and V 2 bases, and 2 bases lay outside the gene matches. Germline CDR1 is SEHNR and CDR2 is FQNEAQ (reference sequence). The CDR3 sequence: CASSLWTGTYEQYF. Here the CDR3 DNA reads TGTGCCAGCAGCTTATGGACAGGGACCTACGAGCAGTACTTC.

This sequence joins TRBV3-1 and TRBJ2-7, with D uncertain. CDR3 length equals 12 residues. In germline, CDR1 is LGHDT, CDR2 YNNKEL (reference sequence). The V and J ends lost 8 bases and 9 bases respectively, with 17 bases between them. The CDR3 protein is CASFPFQVVQYF. CDR3 nucleotides: TGTGCCAGCTTCCCCTTCCAGGTCGTGCAGTACTTC.

In this sample, this clonotype turned up many times. The rearrangement uses TRBV7-2 and TRBJ2-2, with D perhaps being TRBD1 or TRBD2 (5 bases each). The V end was cut by 7 bases, the J end by 1 base, with 13 bases between. The germline gives CDR1 SGHTA, CDR2 FQGNSA. This CDR3 has 15 residues. The CDR3 here is CASIQRGENTGELFF. The CDR3 DNA follows: TGTGCCAGCATCCAGAGGGGCGAGAACACCGGGGAGCTGTTTTTT.

This clonotype was recorded only once. V and J are TRBV25-1 and TRBJ1-2; D gene uncertain. The V gene's germline CDR1 is MGHDK and CDR2 SYGVNS. This CDR3 is 16 amino acids long. Trimming removed 5 bases at V and 5 bases at J, with 21 bases between. The CDR3 bases are TGTGCCAGCAGTCCCAAGAACAGCCCTCTAGGGTATGGCTACACCTTC. It specifies CASSPKNSPLGYGYTF.

In this sample, this clonotype turned up a few times. The chain recombines TRBV14 with TRBJ1-1; 9 nucleotides match TRBD1. V trimming: 1 base; J trimming: 4 bases; junction bases outside the gene matches: 7. Germline loops: CDR1 SGHDN, CDR2 FVKESK. The CDR3 spans 16 residues. Here the CDR3 DNA reads TGTGCCAGCAGCCAAGTTTTACAGGGGGCTGGCACTGAAGCTTTCTTT. Amino acid sequence: CASSQVLQGAGTEAFF.

The chain is built from TRBV5-1 and TRBJ2-7; D perhaps matches TRBD1 (6 bases). In germline, CDR1 is SGHRS, CDR2 YFSETQ. The CDR3 spans 15 residues. V lost 4 bases and J 2 bases, leaving 16 bases between the germline ends. The DNA for the CDR3 is TGCGCCAGCAGCCCTGGACAGTACGATACCTACGAGCAGTACTTC. This translates into CASSPGQYDTYEQYF.

This clonotype was found many times. This chain joins TRBV5-1 and TRBJ1-4; weak D call: TRBD1 (6 bases). V lost 5 bases, J lost 2 bases, and 10 bases lay in between. The germline V gene has CDR1 SGHRS and CDR2 YFSETQ. The CDR3 is made up of 14 amino acids. Written as DNA, the CDR3 is TGCGCCAGCAGACTTCAGGGGACTAATGAAAAACTGTTTTTT. It specifies CASRLQGTNEKLFF.

Comments on this clonotype: Because it lacks the conserved phenylalanine or tryptophan at the end, this CDR3 is likely a read error. Because the CDR3's place on the DNA is in doubt, the DNA is left out and the CDR3 is given as listed by TCRdb. The chain is built from TRBV7-3 and TRBJ1-4; the D segment call TRBD1 is taken from the table without a DNA check. CDR1 SGHTA and CDR2 FQGTGA come from the germline V gene. The length of the CDR3 is 10 amino acids, counting both ends. CDR3 in amino acids: CASSGRTGFA.

This chain connects TRBV20-1 to TRBJ2-5; TRBD1 is a possible D gene (6 bases). Germline V gives CDR1 DFQATT, CDR2 SNEGSKA (reference sequence). The CDR3 has 14 amino acids. The V gene lost 4 bases and the J gene lost 3 bases, with 15 bases spanning the gap. The CDR3 coding sequence is TGCAGTGCTAAGGGACACAAGGCTGAAGAGACCCAGTACTTC. Translation: CSAKGHKAEETQYF.

Only a few counts were recorded for this clonotype. The rearrangement uses TRBV5-1 and TRBJ1-5; D gene ambiguous. This CDR3 region has 15 residues. CDR1 SGHRS and CDR2 YFSETQ come from the germline V gene. V gave up 5 bases and J gave up 0 bases, with 12 bases separating them. For the CDR3, the DNA is TGCGCCAGCAGTTTATCCGATGCTAGCAATCAGCCCCAGCATTTT. Protein: CASSLSDASNQPQHF.